Below, 9 T cell receptor beta chains from the same sample are listed, as sequenced in a study of Graves' ophthalmopathy and Graves' hyperthyroidism. Amplification of the TCR beta CDR3 regions used RNA transcripts (as template). A first-round RT-PCR used HTBI primers, followed by a second-round multiplex PCR. TCRdb reprocessed the multiplex PCR reads with MiXCR, giving one entry per CDR3 protein. The sample has 350,000 to 450,000 distinct CDR3 sequences; roughly 21% are singletons. Sample: peripheral blood. Every receptor here comes from a woman aged 18 to 35 with stable Graves' hyperthyroidism.

This clonotype was counted ten times or more. Compared with germline, one end of the junction differs, possibly owing to a read error. This chain links TRBV28 with TRBJ2-5; possible D gene TRBD2, 6 bases. CDR1 MDHEN and CDR2 SYDVKM come from the germline V gene. The CDR3 extends over 14 amino acids. The CDR3 protein is CVSNPLLRGETQYF. The CDR3 DNA sequence: TGTGTCAGCAACCCCCTCCTACGGGGGGAGACCCAGTACTTC.

This clonotype was seen only once. This chain links TRBV6-5 with TRBJ1-1; D not certain. CDR1 and CDR2 (germline): MNHEY, SVGAGI. Trimming took 0 bases from V and 4 from J, leaving 12 bases between them. CDR3 size: 15 residues. The CDR3 sequence: CASSYSSRAATEAFF. CDR3 in DNA: TGTGCCAGCAGTTACTCGTCGAGGGCCGCCACTGAAGCTTTCTTT.

Concerning this clonotype itself: Since a much larger clone is just one base distant, this may be a read error. The chain combines TRBV7-9 with TRBJ1-2, with D unclear. The length of the CDR3 is 13 residues. From germline, CDR1 is SEHNR and CDR2 FQNEAQ (reference sequence). The CDR3 nucleotides read TGTGCCGGCAGCTTCCTACTTAACTATGGCTACACCTTC. Translation: CAGSFLLNYGYTF.

Remarks on this clonotype: Germline is not matched at one junction end, which may reflect a read error. This chain's CDR3 is CASSYTADQPQHF. In DNA, the CDR3 is TGTGCCAGCAGTTACACGGCGGATCAGCCTCAGCATTTT. V is TRBV6-5 and J is TRBJ1-5; D is unresolved. Germline CDR1 is MNHEY and CDR2 is SVGAGI. The CDR3 spans 13 residues.

V gene TRBV6-1 combines with J gene TRBJ1-1; possible D gene TRBD1, 6 bases. Germline assignment: CDR1 MNHNS and CDR2 SASEGT. CDR3 size: 16 residues. V was clipped by 2 bases and J by 0 bases, with 13 bases between them. The CDR3: CASSEKGVWVNTEAFF. DNA of the CDR3: TGTGCCAGCAGTGAAAAGGGGGTTTGGGTGAACACTGAAGCTTTCTTT.

This clonotype was recorded at least ten times. The rearrangement uses TRBV12-3 or TRBV12-4 and TRBJ2-7; 11 nucleotides line up with TRBD2. V shed 4 bases and J 6 bases; nucleotides not matched to a gene: 8. The CDR3 runs 15 residues. The CDR3 reads CASSSGTSGASEQYF. CDR3 DNA sequence: TGTGCCAGCAGTTCCGGGACTAGCGGAGCGTCCGAGCAGTACTTC.

This clonotype was recorded many times. The chain combines TRBV20-1 with TRBJ2-2; D is ambiguous. Per the germline V gene, CDR1 is DFQATT and CDR2 is SNEGSKA (reference sequence). The CDR3 covers 12 residues. Trimming removed 6 bases at V and 1 base at J, with 6 bases between. CDR3 amino acids: CSASRNTGELFF. CDR3 sequence (DNA): TGCAGTGCCTCAAGGAACACCGGGGAGCTGTTTTTT.

This clonotype was observed at least ten times. The V gene is TRBV7-2, the J gene TRBJ1-2; no clear D gene. This CDR3 is built from 12 residues. The germline V and J ends were trimmed by 8 bases and 0 bases, with 7 bases remaining between them. CDR1 is SGHTA, CDR2 FQGNSA, per germline. The CDR3 loop reads CASARSNYGYTF. The DNA for the CDR3 is TGTGCCAGCGCCCGGTCTAACTATGGCTACACCTTC.

This clonotype was counted ten times or more. The chain recombines TRBV11-2 with TRBJ1-5; 7 bases fit TRBD1. The CDR3 covers 17 residues. Germline V gene data show CDR1 as SGHAT and CDR2 as FQNNGV. V was pared by 0 bases and J by 3 bases, with 8 bases of the junction left unmatched. The CDR3 nucleotides read TGTGCCAGCAGCTTAGACTGGACAGGAGGGAACAATCAGCCCCAGCATTTT. The encoded protein is CASSLDWTGGNNQPQHF. The full variable domain, with the rest looked up from reference TRBV11-2 and TRBJ1-5, is EAGVAQSPRYKIIEKRQSVAFWCNPISGHATLYWYQQILGQGPKLLIQFQNNGVVDDSQLPKDRFSAERLKGVDSTLKIQPAKLEDSAVYLCASSLDWTGGNNQPQHFGDGTRLSIL.